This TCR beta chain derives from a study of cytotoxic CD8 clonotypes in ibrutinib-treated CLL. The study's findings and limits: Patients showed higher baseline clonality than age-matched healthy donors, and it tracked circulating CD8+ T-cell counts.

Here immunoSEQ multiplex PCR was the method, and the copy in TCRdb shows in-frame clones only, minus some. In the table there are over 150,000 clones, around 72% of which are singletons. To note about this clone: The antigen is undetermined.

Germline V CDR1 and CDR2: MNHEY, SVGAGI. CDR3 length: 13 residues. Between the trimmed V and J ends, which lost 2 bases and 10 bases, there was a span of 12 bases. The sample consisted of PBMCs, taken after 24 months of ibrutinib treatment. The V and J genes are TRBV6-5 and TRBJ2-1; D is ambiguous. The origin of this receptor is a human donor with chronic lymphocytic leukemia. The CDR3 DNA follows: TGTGCCAGCAGTTACATCACCGGCCAAGAGCAGTTCTTC. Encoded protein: CASSYITGQEQFF.